These T cell receptor beta chains were read from a single sample in a study of blood T cell repertoires in COVID-19. This table comes from immunoSEQ multiplex PCR, and its TCRdb copy is limited to in-frame clones, with some not included. The top ten hold approximately 0.93% of the sample, which has about 350,000 clones, over 75% seen once. Input material: PBMCs or T cells enriched from blood (not recorded which). All receptors derive from a woman in her twenties or thirties who had recovered from COVID-19. Both conserved end residues are part of each CDR3. The order of the fields is V gene, D gene, CDR3 length, J gene, CDR3 DNA, CDR3 protein. D genes are given only for firm matches.

TRBV18	TRBD2	16	TRBJ2-3	TGTGCCAGCTCACCTCTTAGCGGGGGAAACACAGATACGCAGTATTTT	CASSPLSGGNTDTQYF
TRBV19	TRBD1	13	TRBJ2-5	TGTGCCAGTAGCCAGGGGGTGTTGGAGACCCAGTACTTC	CASSQGVLETQYF
TRBV7-9	NA	12	TRBJ1-6	TGTGCCAGCAGCTTAGGGGGGGATCCCCTCCACTTT	CASSLGGDPLHF
TRBV5-4	NA	17	TRBJ2-5	TGTGCCAGCAGCTTGGCCGTCCGGCAGGGGCGACAAGAGACCCAGTACTTC	CASSLAVRQGRQETQYF
TRBV6-2/TRBV6-3	TRBD1	15	TRBJ1-1	TGTGCCAGCAGTTCCGGGACAGGGGGTAATACTGAAGCTTTCTTT	CASSSGTGGNTEAFF
TRBV6-5	TRBD1	15	TRBJ1-1	TGTGCCAGCACTCTCGAAGGGGGCGGGAACACTGAAGCTTTCTTT	CASTLEGGGNTEAFF
TRBV24-1	TRBD2	16	TRBJ2-1	TGTGCCACCAGTGACCCGGGACTAGCGGGGGGCAATGAGCAGTTCTTC	CATSDPGLAGGNEQFF
TRBV5-1	NA	15	TRBJ2-1	TGCGCCAGCAGCCTAGACACCGAGCGGTACAATGAGCAGTTCTTC	CASSLDTERYNEQFF
TRBV6-5	TRBD1	14	TRBJ1-5	TGTGCCAGCAATAAGGACAGGCAGAGTCAGCCCCAGCATTTT	CASNKDRQSQPQHF
TRBV5-5	TRBD2	14	TRBJ2-3	TGTGCCAGCAGCCACGGGGGGGCCCCAGATACGCAGTATTTT	CASSHGGAPDTQYF
TRBV3-1/TRBV3-2	TRBD2	14	TRBJ2-1	TGTGCCAGCAGCCAAGAGCGGGGGTGGCATGAGCAGTTCTTC	CASSQERGWHEQFF
TRBV9	TRBD1	13	TRBJ2-7	TGTGCCAGCAGCGTGGGACAGGACTACGAGCAGTACTTC	CASSVGQDYEQYF
TRBV5-1	TRBD1	15	TRBJ1-1	TGCGCCAGCTCCGTGACCGAGACAGGGAGGACTGAAGCTTTCTTT	CASSVTETGRTEAFF
TRBV19	TRBD1	20	TRBJ1-2	TGTGCCAGTAGTGGCGGGACAGGTCGGACTGGGCCCGCAACCCTATATGGCTACACCTTC	CASSGGTGRTGPATLYGYTF
TRBV28	NA	16	TRBJ1-2	TGTGCCAGCAGTTTAGGAGGGATGCGTTCTAACTATGGCTACACCTTC	CASSLGGMRSNYGYTF
TRBV10-3	TRBD2	14	TRBJ2-5	TGTGCCATCAGTGGGCGGGGGGGACGAGAGACCCAGTACTTC	CAISGRGGRETQYF